The 17 T cell receptor beta chains in this list originate from one sample, sequenced in a study of blood T cell repertoires in COVID-19. Repertoires were generated with immunoSEQ multiplex PCR, while TCRdb's copy carries only in-frame clones and drops some. The sample yields about 35,000 clones, 83% seen once. The sequencing input was peripheral blood. The receptors stem from a man in his forties or fifties with acute or convalescent COVID-19.

This sequence joins TRBV7-6 and TRBJ2-5; D is perhaps TRBD2 (6 bases). CDR1 and CDR2 from the germline V gene are SGHVS and FNYEAQ. The V gene lost 0 bases and the J gene lost 2 bases, with 16 bases spanning the gap. The CDR3 has 17 residues. DNA for the CDR3: TGTGCCAGCAGCTTAGCTCAGGGTAGCGGAGTTCAAGAGACCCAGTACTTC. Protein product: CASSLAQGSGVQETQYF.

The chain couples TRBV16 to TRBJ1-4, with 8 positions matching TRBD1. Losses at the gene ends were 0 bases for V and 7 bases for J; bases not matched to a gene: 4. Germline loops: CDR1 KGHSY, CDR2 FQNENV. This CDR3 is 15 amino acids long. The DNA for the CDR3 is TGTGCCAGCAGCCAATCGAGGACAGGGATTGAAAAACTGTTTTTT. Its protein product is CASSQSRTGIEKLFF.

The chain links TRBV19 to TRBJ2-7; possible D gene TRBD2, 5 bases. The CDR3 is 15 amino acids. The germline gives CDR1 LNHDA, CDR2 SQIVND (reference sequence). V shed 3 bases and J shed 3 bases, with 15 bases lying between them. The CDR3 spells CASSISPAASYEQYF. The CDR3 nucleotides read TGTGCCAGTAGTATTTCCCCAGCGGCAAGCTACGAGCAGTACTTC.

The rearrangement joins TRBV7-9 to TRBJ2-6; 10 bases line up with TRBD1. This CDR3 contains 17 residues. Trimming at V came to 6 bases and at J to 0 bases, leaving 5 bases not matched to a gene. Per the germline V gene, CDR1 is SEHNR and CDR2 is FQNEAQ (reference sequence). CDR3 in amino acids: CASRGTGESSGANVLTF. CDR3 bases: TGTGCCAGCAGGGGGACAGGGGAAAGCTCTGGGGCCAACGTCCTGACTTTC.

CDR3: CSVVRGGEQFF. Written as DNA, the CDR3 is TGCAGCGTTGTGCGAGGCGGTGAGCAGTTCTTC. The chain has TRBV29-1 and TRBJ2-1; unclear D gene. The CDR3 loop spans 11 amino acids. The germline V gene has CDR1 SQVTM and CDR2 ANQGSEA. V dropped 4 bases and J dropped 9 bases, with 10 bases sitting between them.

This chain uses TRBV5-1 with TRBJ2-4, with 10 bases matching TRBD1. V was pared by 4 bases and J by 2 bases, with 9 bases of the junction left unmatched. CDR1 is SGHRS and CDR2 is YFSETQ in the germline V gene. The CDR3 runs to 17 residues. Here the CDR3 reads CASSPRQGAGTKNIQYF. The CDR3 DNA reads TGCGCCAGCAGCCCACGACAGGGGGCAGGGACCAAAAACATTCAGTACTTC.

This CDR3 is CASSLGTSNTEAFF. CDR3 in DNA: TGTGCCAGCAGCTTAGGGACATCGAACACTGAAGCTTTCTTT. The chain has TRBV7-9 and TRBJ1-1; possible D gene TRBD1, 5 bases. Trimming took off 1 base at V and 1 base at J, with 7 bases between the two ends. Germline loops: CDR1 SEHNR, CDR2 FQNEAQ (reference sequence). CDR3 length equals 14 residues. Supplemented by reference TRBV7-9 and TRBJ1-1, the full variable domain reads DTGVSQNPRHKITKRGQNVTFRCDPISEHNRLYWYRQTLGQGPEFLTYFQNEAQLEKSRLLSDRFSAERPKGSFSTLEIQRTEQGDSAMYLCASSLGTSNTEAFFGQGTRLTVV.

This sequence joins TRBV9 and TRBJ2-1; 8 bases line up with TRBD1. The V and J ends lost 1 base and 6 bases, in that order; junction bases with no gene match: 6. From germline, CDR1 is SGDLS and CDR2 YYNGEE. This CDR3 spans 15 amino acids. The CDR3 nucleotides read TGTGCCAGCAGCGTAAGGGACAGGCAAGGCAATGAGCAGTTCTTC. This encodes CASSVRDRQGNEQFF.

The V call is TRBV7-3, the J call TRBJ1-1; D may be TRBD1 (6 bases). The CDR3 loop spans 15 amino acids. CDR1 and CDR2 from the germline V gene are SGHTA and FQGTGA. V gave up 5 bases and J gave up 2 bases, with 15 bases separating them. This CDR3 is CASSQLQGRNTEAFF. In DNA, the CDR3 is TGTGCCAGCAGCCAACTACAGGGTCGTAACACTGAAGCTTTCTTT.

V usage is TRBV19 and J usage is TRBJ2-6; weak D call: TRBD1 (6 bases). The germline V and J ends were trimmed by 2 bases and 0 bases, with 17 bases remaining between them. The CDR3 is made up of 19 amino acids. CDR1 is LNHDA and CDR2 is SQIVND in the germline V gene (reference sequence). In DNA, the CDR3 is TGTGCCAGTAGTATACCCGGGACAAGGGCCCTCTCTGGGGCCAACGTCCTGACTTTC. As protein: CASSIPGTRALSGANVLTF.

The rearrangement uses TRBV28 and TRBJ1-2, with 8 nucleotides matching TRBD1. V shed 6 bases and J 3 bases; nucleotides not matched to a gene: 9. The V gene's germline CDR1 is MDHEN and CDR2 SYDVKM. CDR3 length: 15 residues. The CDR3, as DNA: TGTGCCAGCAGCTTTGGGACAGGCCGTGACTATGGCTACACCTTC. Encoded protein: CASSFGTGRDYGYTF.

The chain has TRBV18 and TRBJ1-1, with D possibly TRBD1 on 6 matching bases. Germline loops: CDR1 KGHSH, CDR2 LQKENI. V shed 1 base and J shed 3 bases, with 18 bases lying between them. The CDR3 is 17 residues long. The CDR3 DNA is TGTGCCAGCTCACCACGCCGGGACACCGTAGGGGACACTGAAGCTTTCTTT. It translates to CASSPRRDTVGDTEAFF.

This clone was counted only a few times. The genes are TRBV6-5 and TRBJ1-1; D possibly corresponds to TRBD1 (5 bases). V gave up 3 bases and J gave up 6 bases, with 11 bases separating them. This CDR3 region has 13 residues. Germline V gene data show CDR1 as MNHEY and CDR2 as SVGAGI. CDR3: CASSYTPGAEAFF. The CDR3 nucleotides are TGTGCCAGCAGTTATACCCCGGGGGCTGAAGCTTTCTTT.

The V call is TRBV19, the J call TRBJ1-1; D uncertain. The CDR3 runs to 14 residues. CDR1 is LNHDA and CDR2 is SQIVND in the germline V gene (reference sequence). The V gene lost 1 base and the J gene lost 3 bases, with 9 bases spanning the gap. The CDR3: CASSIVSGYTEAFF. CDR3 DNA sequence: TGTGCCAGTAGTATAGTTTCGGGTTACACTGAAGCTTTCTTT. Based on the CDR3 plus reference TRBV19 and TRBJ1-1, the full variable domain is DGGITQSPKYLFRKEGQNVTLSCEQNLNHDAMYWYRQDPGQGLRLIYYSQIVNDFQKGDIAEGYSVSREKKESFPLTVTSAQKNPTAFYLCASSIVSGYTEAFFGQGTRLTVV.

The CDR3 coding sequence is TGTGCCAGCAGCGCCGGGACAGGGGGCTCAATTGGAAACACCATATATTTT. Its protein is CASSAGTGGSIGNTIYF. The chain links TRBV9 to TRBJ1-3, with TRBD1 identical over 12 bases. Germline V CDR1 and CDR2: SGDLS, YYNGEE. The V segment lost 3 bases and the J segment 3 bases; nucleotides outside the gene matches: 7. This CDR3 has 17 residues.

V gene TRBV9 combines with J gene TRBJ2-7, with TRBD1 matching 8 bases. In germline, CDR1 is SGDLS, CDR2 YYNGEE. The CDR3 spans 15 residues. Germline trimming cut 2 bases from V and 0 bases from J; bases unmatched to any gene: 4. In DNA, the CDR3 is TGTGCCAGCAGCGTGGGGACAGGAAGCTCCTACGAGCAGTACTTC. Translating it yields CASSVGTGSSYEQYF.

DNA for the CDR3: TGTGCCAGCAGCCCAACCCCCAGGACAGGGGGCCGGACCGGGGAGCTGTTTTTT. Translated: CASSPTPRTGGRTGELFF. The chain couples TRBV7-9 to TRBJ2-2; 11 bases match TRBD1. The V gene end was trimmed by 5 bases and the J gene end by 5 bases; junction bases not matched to a gene: 13. In germline, CDR1 is SEHNR, CDR2 FQNEAQ (reference sequence). This CDR3 has 18 residues.